The rows below give T cell receptor beta chains drawn from one sample of a study of vaccination and CD4 T cells after COVID-19. TCRdb used MiXCR to reprocess the PCR reads, holding one entry per CDR3 protein. The repertoire holds approximately 6,000 distinct CDR3 sequences, with roughly 50% as singletons. For these TCRs, the target antigens are not known. The specimen sequenced was CD4+ T cells from blood, cultured in vitro. These receptor sequences come from a human donor who had recovered from COVID-19. Each CDR3 is given with its conserved first and last residue. The D gene is left open where the match is weak. Part of the rows lack a size; the others show once, few, many or a class for expanded clones.

j_gene | v_gene | abundance | d_gene | CDR3aa | CDR3nt
TRBJ2-1 | TRBV7-7 | NA | NA | CASSLADAGIGEQFF | TGTGCTAGCAGCTTGGCGGACGCAGGGATCGGTGAGCAGTTCTTC
TRBJ2-2 | TRBV20-1 | few | NA | CSAADPGTGELFF | TGCAGTGCGGCGGATCCGGGGACCGGGGAGCTGTTTTTT
TRBJ2-1 | TRBV7-3 | NA | NA | CASSLRSGNEQFF | TGTGCCAGCAGCTTAAGGTCGGGCAATGAGCAGTTCTTC
TRBJ1-3 | TRBV9 | NA | NA | CASSVGGPVSGNTIYF | TGTGCCAGCAGCGTAGGAGGGCCAGTAAGTGGAAACACCATATATTTT
TRBJ2-5 | TRBV6-5 | once | TRBD1 | CASSYSMTGLGQETQYF | TGTGCCAGCAGTTACTCGATGACAGGGCTAGGGCAAGAGACCCAGTACTTC
TRBJ1-2 | TRBV7-2 | NA | NA | CASSYPWRMGYGYTF | TGTGCCAGCAGCTACCCGTGGAGAATGGGGTATGGCTACACCTTC
TRBJ1-5 | TRBV4-3 | NA | NA | CASSQDVRGYQPQHF | TGCGCCAGCAGCCAAGATGTCCGGGGTTATCAGCCCCAGCATTTT
TRBJ1-2 | TRBV19 | NA | NA | CASSTVWLMDNYGYTF | TGTGCCAGTAGTACGGTGTGGTTAATGGACAACTATGGCTACACCTTC
TRBJ2-7 | TRBV6-5 | large | NA | CASSYNKGYEQYF | TGTGCCAGCAGTTACAACAAGGGCTACGAGCAGTACTTC
TRBJ1-5 | TRBV6-2/TRBV6-3 | NA | NA | CASSPRGEPQHF | TGTGCCAGCAGTCCCCGGGGTGAGCCCCAGCATTTT
TRBJ1-1 | TRBV7-9 | NA | TRBD1 | CASSTYRGLDTEAFF | TGTGCCAGCAGCACCTACAGGGGGCTGGACACTGAAGCTTTCTTT
TRBJ2-5 | TRBV5-4 | NA | TRBD2 | CASSLGVAGGGETQYF | TGTGCCAGCAGCTTGGGGGTAGCGGGAGGAGGAGAGACCCAGTACTTC
TRBJ1-2 | TRBV12-3/TRBV12-4 | NA | TRBD1 | CASSVSRDRGGGYTF | TGTGCCAGCAGCGTAAGCCGGGACAGGGGCGGTGGCTACACCTTC
TRBJ2-2 | TRBV10-3 | NA | NA | CAISTVMRAGDTGELFF | TGTGCCATCAGTACCGTCATGCGGGCAGGGGACACCGGGGAGCTGTTTTTT
TRBJ2-3 | TRBV20-1 | NA | NA | CSVWEDTQYF | TGCAGTGTTTGGGAAGATACGCAGTATTTT
TRBJ2-7 | TRBV19 | NA | NA | CASSIPGSYEQYF | TGTGCCAGTAGTATCCCCGGGTCCTACGAGCAGTACTTC